This T cell receptor beta chain was obtained from a study of PD-1 blockade in classical Hodgkin lymphoma. Regarding the study as a whole: Some patients started nivolumab under 1 year after ASCT, and they were excluded. According to reports, newly diagnosed patients had lower baseline TCR diversity than healthy donors, and relapsed/refractory patients had lower baseline TCR diversity still. The causes of the repertoire differences, possibly disease activity or prior therapy, remain undefined.

Relapse was seen in all patients after autologous stem cell transplantation, and brentuximab vedotin exposure was variable. The patients, who had relapsed/refractory classical Hodgkin lymphoma, achieved best responses of complete response, partial response or progressive disease. Profiled with immunoSEQ multiplex PCR; TCRdb holds only in-frame clones, not every one. Of 130,000 to 150,000 clones in the sample, around 73% were seen once. As to this clone: Its target is not known.

This CDR3 has 16 amino acids. With V trimmed by 4 bases and J by 7 bases, 11 bases remained unmatched. Germline CDR1 LNHDA, CDR2 SQIVND (reference sequence). The receptor was derived from a human donor with classical Hodgkin lymphoma. Specimen: peripheral blood mononuclear cells (PBMCs), collected before the second cycle of nivolumab. V is TRBV19 and J is TRBJ2-7; 12 bases fit TRBD2. CDR3 bases: TGTGCCAGTAGTAAAGGGACTAGCGGGTCGCTGGGGGAGCAGTACTTC. It translates to CASSKGTSGSLGEQYF.